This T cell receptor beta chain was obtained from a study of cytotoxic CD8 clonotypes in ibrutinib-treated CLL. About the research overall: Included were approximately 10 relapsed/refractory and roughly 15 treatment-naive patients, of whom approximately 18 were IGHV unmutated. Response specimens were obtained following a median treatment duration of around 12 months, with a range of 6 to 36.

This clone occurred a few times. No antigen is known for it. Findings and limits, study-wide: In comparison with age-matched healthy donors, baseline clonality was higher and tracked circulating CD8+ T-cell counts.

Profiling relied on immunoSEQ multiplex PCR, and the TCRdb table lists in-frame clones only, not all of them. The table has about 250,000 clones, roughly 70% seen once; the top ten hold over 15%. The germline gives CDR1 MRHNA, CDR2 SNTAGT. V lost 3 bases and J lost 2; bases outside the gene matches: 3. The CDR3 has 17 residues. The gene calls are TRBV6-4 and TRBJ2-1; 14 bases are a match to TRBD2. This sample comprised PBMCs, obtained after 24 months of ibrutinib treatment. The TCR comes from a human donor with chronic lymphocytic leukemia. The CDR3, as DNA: TGTGCCAGCAGTGATGGGACTAGCGGGGGAGCCTACAATGAGCAGTTCTTC. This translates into CASSDGTSGGAYNEQFF.